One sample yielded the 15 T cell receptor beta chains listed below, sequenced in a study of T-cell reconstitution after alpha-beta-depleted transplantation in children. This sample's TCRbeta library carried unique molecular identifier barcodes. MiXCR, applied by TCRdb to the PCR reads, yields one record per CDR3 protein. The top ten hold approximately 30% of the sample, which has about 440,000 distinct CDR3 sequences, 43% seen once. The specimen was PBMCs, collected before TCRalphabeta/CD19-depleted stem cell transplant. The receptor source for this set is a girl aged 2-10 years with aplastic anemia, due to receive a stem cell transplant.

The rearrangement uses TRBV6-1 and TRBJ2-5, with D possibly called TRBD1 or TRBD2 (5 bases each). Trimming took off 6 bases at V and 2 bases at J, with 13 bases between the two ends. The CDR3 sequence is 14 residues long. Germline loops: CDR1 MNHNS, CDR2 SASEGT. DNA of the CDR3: TGTGCCAGCAGCCGAGGGGCAGGGCAAGAGACCCAGTACTTC. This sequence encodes CASSRGAGQETQYF.

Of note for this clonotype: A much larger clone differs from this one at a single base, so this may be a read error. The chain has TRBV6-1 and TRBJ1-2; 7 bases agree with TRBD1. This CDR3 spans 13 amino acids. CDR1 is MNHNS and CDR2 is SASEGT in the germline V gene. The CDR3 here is CASSPQGEDGDTF. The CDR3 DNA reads TGTGCCAGCAGTCCCCAGGGGGAGGATGGCGACACCTTC.

The CDR3 region has the DNA TGTGCCAGCGGCGACATCCTGAACACTGAAGCTTTCTTT. Protein: CASGDILNTEAFF. This chain links TRBV2 with TRBJ1-1; D call uncertain. Trimming shortened V by 8 bases and J by 0 bases, and 10 bases separated the two germline ends. The V gene's germline CDR1 is SNHLY and CDR2 FYNNEI. The CDR3 contains 13 residues.

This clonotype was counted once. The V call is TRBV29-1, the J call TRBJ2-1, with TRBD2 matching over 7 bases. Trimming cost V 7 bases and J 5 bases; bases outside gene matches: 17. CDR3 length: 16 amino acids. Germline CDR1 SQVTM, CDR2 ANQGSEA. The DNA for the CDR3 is TGCAGCGCCCCGGTACGCCAAGGACTAGAAAACAATGAGCAGTTCTTC. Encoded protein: CSAPVRQGLENNEQFF.

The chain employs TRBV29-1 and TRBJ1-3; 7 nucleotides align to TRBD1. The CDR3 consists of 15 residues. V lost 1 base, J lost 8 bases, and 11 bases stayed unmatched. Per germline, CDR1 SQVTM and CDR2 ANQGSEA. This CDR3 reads CSVEVLGQRSDTIYF. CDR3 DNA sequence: TGCAGCGTTGAAGTATTGGGACAGAGAAGCGACACCATATATTTT.

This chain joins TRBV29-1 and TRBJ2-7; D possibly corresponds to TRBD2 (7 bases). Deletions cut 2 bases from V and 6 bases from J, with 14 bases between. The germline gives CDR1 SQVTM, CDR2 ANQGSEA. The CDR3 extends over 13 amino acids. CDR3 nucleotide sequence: TGCAGCGTTGAAAGGGAGGGAGGGGGCGAGCAGTACTTC. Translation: CSVEREGGGEQYF.

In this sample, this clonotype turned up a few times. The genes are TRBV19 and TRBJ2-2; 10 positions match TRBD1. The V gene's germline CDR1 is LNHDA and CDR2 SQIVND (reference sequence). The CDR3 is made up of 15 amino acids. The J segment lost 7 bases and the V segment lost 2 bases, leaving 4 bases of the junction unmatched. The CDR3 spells CASSITGTGVGELFF. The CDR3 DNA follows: TGTGCCAGTAGTATAACCGGGACAGGGGTCGGGGAGCTGTTTTTT.

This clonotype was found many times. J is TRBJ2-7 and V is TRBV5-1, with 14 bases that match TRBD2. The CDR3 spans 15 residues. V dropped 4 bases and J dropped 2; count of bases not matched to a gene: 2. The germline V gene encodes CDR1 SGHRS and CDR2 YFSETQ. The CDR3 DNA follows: TGCGCCAGCAGCGGGACTAGCGGGGGAGCCTACGAGCAGTACTTC. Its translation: CASSGTSGGAYEQYF.

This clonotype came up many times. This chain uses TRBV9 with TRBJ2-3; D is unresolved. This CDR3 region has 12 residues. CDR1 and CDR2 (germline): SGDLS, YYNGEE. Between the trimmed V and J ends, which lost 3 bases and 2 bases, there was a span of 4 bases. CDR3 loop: CASSALTDTQYF. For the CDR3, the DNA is TGTGCCAGCAGCGCTCTCACAGATACGCAGTATTTT.

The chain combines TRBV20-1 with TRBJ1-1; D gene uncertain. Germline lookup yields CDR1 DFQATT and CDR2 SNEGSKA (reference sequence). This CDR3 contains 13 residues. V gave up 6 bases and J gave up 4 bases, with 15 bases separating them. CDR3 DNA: TGCAGTGCGATCTCCCCTGTTGGCACTGAAGCTTTCTTT. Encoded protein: CSAISPVGTEAFF.

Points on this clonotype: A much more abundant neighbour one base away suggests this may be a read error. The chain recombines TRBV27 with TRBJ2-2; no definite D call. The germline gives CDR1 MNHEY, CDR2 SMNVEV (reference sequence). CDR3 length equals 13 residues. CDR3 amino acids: CASSSTNTRELFF. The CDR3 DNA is TGTGCCAGCAGTTCCACGAACACCAGGGAGCTGTTTTTT.

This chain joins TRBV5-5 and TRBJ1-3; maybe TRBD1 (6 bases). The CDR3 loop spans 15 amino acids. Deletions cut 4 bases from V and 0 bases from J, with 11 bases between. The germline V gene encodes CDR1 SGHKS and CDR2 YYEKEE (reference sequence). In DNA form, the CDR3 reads TGTGCCAGCAGCCGACAGGACTCCTCTGGAAACACCATATATTTT. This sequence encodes CASSRQDSSGNTIYF.

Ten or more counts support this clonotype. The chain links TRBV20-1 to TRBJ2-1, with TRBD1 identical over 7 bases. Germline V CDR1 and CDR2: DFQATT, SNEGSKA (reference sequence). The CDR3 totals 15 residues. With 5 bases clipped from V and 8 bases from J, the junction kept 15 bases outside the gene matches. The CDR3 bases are TGCAGTGCTGCCGATGAGGGACAGCCTTTCCATGAGCAGTTCTTC. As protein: CSAADEGQPFHEQFF.

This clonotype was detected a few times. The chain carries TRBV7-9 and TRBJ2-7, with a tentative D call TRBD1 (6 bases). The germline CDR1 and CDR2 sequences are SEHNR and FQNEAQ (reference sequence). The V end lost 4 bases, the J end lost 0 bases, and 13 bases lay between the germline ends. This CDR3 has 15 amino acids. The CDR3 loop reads CASSSGQPVSYEQYF. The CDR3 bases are TGTGCCAGCAGCTCCGGACAGCCGGTCTCCTACGAGCAGTACTTC.

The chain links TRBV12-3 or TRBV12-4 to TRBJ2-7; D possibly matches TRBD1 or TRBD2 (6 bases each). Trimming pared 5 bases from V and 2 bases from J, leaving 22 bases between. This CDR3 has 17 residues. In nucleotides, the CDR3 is TGTGCCAGCAGTCTTAGAGGGGGGAGCCCCACCGCCTACGAGCAGTACTTC. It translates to CASSLRGGSPTAYEQYF.